The clone carrying this T cell receptor beta chain was recorded a few times. This sample is drawn from a study of T cells in Graves' hyperthyroidism and ophthalmopathy. Study-level information: Initial diagnosis, before any treatment, was when peripheral blood was collected.

Using RNA transcripts as the source, TCR beta CDR3 regions were amplified. Carried out on the TCR CDR3, a first-round RT-PCR used the HTBI primer set. TCRdb re-derived calls from the multiplex PCR reads in MiXCR, one entry per CDR3 protein. The sample includes under 700,000 distinct CDR3 sequences, 16% of them seen just once. The CDR3 spans 12 residues. V lost 11 bases and J 4 bases, leaving 14 bases between the germline ends. This sequence originates from a woman aged 18-29 years with Graves' hyperthyroidism. The gene calls are TRBV12-3 or TRBV12-4 and TRBJ2-5; TRBD2 might be the D (5 bases). The sample taken for sequencing was blood. DNA for the CDR3: TGTGCCGGAAGCAGGACTCGAGAGACCCAGTACTTC. This codes for CAGSRTRETQYF.